This is a list of T cell receptor beta chains from one sample in a study of control samples from healthy donors and cancer patients. Sequencing used immunoSEQ multiplex PCR; TCRdb keeps in-frame clones, though not all of them. Of about 160,000 clones listed, about 94% are singletons. Specimen: blood. The source of these receptors is a woman aged 40-49 years in good health. CDR3s include the opening cysteine and the closing phenylalanine or tryptophan. A D gene is named only where the DNA matches it firmly. Clone size is not always given. Where it is, it says once, few, many or a class for expanded clones.

TRBV6-2/TRBV6-3,.,TRBJ1-1,TRBD1,CASSPDRLMNTEAFF,TGTGCCAGCAGTCCGGACAGGCTGATGAACACTGAAGCTTTCTTT
TRBV12-3/TRBV12-4,.,TRBJ1-2,.,CASSPRVAYGYTF,TGTGCCAGCAGCCCCCGCGTTGCCTATGGCTACACCTTC
TRBV13,.,TRBJ2-1,.,CASSLSAGLGGAYNEQFF,TGTGCCAGCAGCTTATCGGCCGGTTTGGGCGGGGCTTACAATGAGCAGTTCTTC
TRBV4-1,.,TRBJ1-4,.,CASSQAGRDEKLFF,TGCGCCAGCAGCCAGGCGGGACGGGATGAAAAACTGTTTTTT
TRBV6-5,.,TRBJ1-4,.,CASARDTEEKLFF,TGTGCCAGTGCCCGGGACACGGAAGAAAAACTGTTTTTT
TRBV12-3/TRBV12-4,.,TRBJ2-5,.,CASSSVLKETQYF,TGTGCCAGCAGTTCAGTCCTCAAAGAGACCCAGTACTTC
TRBV28,.,TRBJ2-1,TRBD2,CASSSGLAGKNEQFF,TGTGCCAGCAGTTCGGGACTAGCGGGAAAAAATGAGCAGTTCTTC
TRBV11-3,once,TRBJ2-1,TRBD2,CASSPMGLAGANEQFF,TGTGCCAGCAGCCCGATGGGACTAGCGGGAGCTAATGAGCAGTTCTTC
TRBV5-1,.,TRBJ1-1,.,CASSLEGRGATEAFF,TGCGCCAGCAGCTTGGAAGGCCGGGGGGCCACTGAAGCTTTCTTT
TRBV6-2/TRBV6-3,.,TRBJ1-1,.,CASSPPPYVDEAFF,TGTGCCAGCAGTCCCCCCCCTTACGTTGATGAAGCTTTCTTT
TRBV5-1,.,TRBJ2-1,TRBD2,CASSLVAGAYNEQFF,TGCGCCAGCAGCTTGGTAGCGGGAGCCTACAATGAGCAGTTCTTC
TRBV6-1,.,TRBJ1-5,.,CASSELGGPNQPQHF,TGTGCCAGCAGTGAATTGGGGGGCCCGAATCAGCCCCAGCATTTT
TRBV4-2,.,TRBJ2-6,.,CASSQVVETGANVLTF,TGTGCCAGCAGCCAGGTGGTGGAGACTGGGGCCAACGTCCTGACTTTC
TRBV4-3,.,TRBJ1-2,.,CASSQEKRQGNSYGYTF,TGCGCCAGCAGCCAAGAAAAAAGGCAAGGGAATAGCTATGGCTACACCTTC
TRBV2,.,TRBJ2-3,.,CASSGGQTTDTQYF,TGTGCCAGCAGCGGAGGCCAAACCACAGATACGCAGTATTTT
TRBV4-3,.,TRBJ1-1,.,CASSQDLGNTEAFF,TGCGCCAGCAGCCAAGATTTAGGGAACACTGAAGCTTTCTTT
TRBV7-2,.,TRBJ1-6,.,CASRLDTANSPLHF,TGTGCCAGCAGGCTAGATACAGCAAATTCACCCCTCCACTTT
TRBV9,.,TRBJ1-1,TRBD1,CASSFSGDRMNTEAFF,TGTGCCAGCAGCTTCTCTGGGGACAGAATGAACACTGAAGCTTTCTTT
TRBV7-9,.,TRBJ2-2,.,CASSLVVLRGAGNTGELFF,TGTGCCAGCAGCTTAGTTGTGCTCAGGGGCGCGGGGAACACCGGGGAGCTGTTTTTT
TRBV15,.,TRBJ2-5,TRBD2,CATSRIGLARGETQYF,TGTGCCACCAGCAGAATTGGACTAGCTCGGGGGGAGACCCAGTACTTC
TRBV6-1,.,TRBJ1-3,.,CASSEKQVGNTIYF,TGTGCCAGCAGTGAAAAGCAGGTGGGAAACACCATATATTTT
TRBV4-1,.,TRBJ1-4,.,CASSQGRQVATNEKLFF,TGCGCCAGCAGCCAAGGAAGACAGGTTGCAACTAATGAAAAACTGTTTTTT
TRBV19,.,TRBJ1-6,.,CASSREEGTYNSPLHF,TGTGCCAGTAGTCGGGAGGAAGGGACCTATAATTCACCCCTCCACTTT
TRBV19,.,TRBJ2-2,TRBD2,CASNPSGSTGELFF,TGTGCCAGTAACCCTAGCGGGAGTACCGGGGAGCTGTTTTTT
TRBV27,.,TRBJ1-2,.,CASSLSSGQGSTNYGYTF,TGTGCCAGCAGTTTATCGTCCGGCCAGGGCTCCACTAACTATGGCTACACCTTC
TRBV9,once,TRBJ2-1,.,CASSGRDPEQFF,TGTGCCAGCAGCGGGAGGGACCCTGAGCAGTTCTTC
TRBV7-3,.,TRBJ2-3,.,CASKKTRVSTDTQYF,TGTGCCAGCAAGAAGACTCGCGTGTCGACAGATACGCAGTATTTT
TRBV7-2,.,TRBJ1-1,TRBD1,CASNYGTGFEAEAFF,TGTGCCAGCAATTACGGGACAGGGTTTGAGGCTGAAGCTTTCTTT
TRBV10-3,.,TRBJ2-1,TRBD2,CAISVPSGGLRGSYNEQFF,TGTGCCATCAGTGTCCCTAGCGGGGGCCTGCGGGGGTCCTACAATGAGCAGTTCTTC
TRBV27,.,TRBJ2-7,TRBD1,CASSGQGLNSYEQYF,TGTGCCAGCAGTGGACAGGGATTAAATTCCTACGAGCAGTACTTC
TRBV7-2,.,TRBJ1-1,.,CASSLAGTSGSEAFF,TGTGCCAGCAGCTTAGCGGGGACGAGTGGGTCTGAAGCTTTCTTT